This TCR beta chain was captured by sequencing in a study of T cell responses to AZD1222 COVID-19 vaccine. The study, taken as a whole, reports: Close to half of spike-specific TCRs reportedly recognize unmutated variant regions.

Profiled with immunoSEQ multiplex PCR; TCRdb holds only in-frame clones, not every one. The sample consists of 140,000 to 150,000 clones, about 90% of them appearing once. Points on this clone: Its specificity is unknown.

CDR1 is MNHEY and CDR2 is SVGAGI in the germline V gene. The V gene lost 11 bases and the J gene lost 0 bases, with 5 bases spanning the gap. The CDR3 length is 12 residues. The specimen comprised peripheral blood, sampled 28 days after the second AZD1222 dose. The chain employs TRBV6-5 and TRBJ2-6, with a possible D match to TRBD2 (5 bases). This receptor was taken from an adult who received the AZD1222 COVID-19 vaccine. The CDR3 coding sequence is TGTGCCGGAGGCTCTGGGGCCAACGTCCTGACTTTC. Residues: CAGGSGANVLTF.